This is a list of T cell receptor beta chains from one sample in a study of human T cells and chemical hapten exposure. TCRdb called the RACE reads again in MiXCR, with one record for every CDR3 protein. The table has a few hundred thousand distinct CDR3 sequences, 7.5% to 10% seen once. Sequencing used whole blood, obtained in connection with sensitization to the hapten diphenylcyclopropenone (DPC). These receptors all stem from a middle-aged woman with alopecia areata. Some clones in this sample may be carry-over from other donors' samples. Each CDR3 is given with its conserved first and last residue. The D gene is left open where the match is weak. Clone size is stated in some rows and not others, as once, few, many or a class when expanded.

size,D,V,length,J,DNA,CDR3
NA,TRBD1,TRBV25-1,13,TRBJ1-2,TGTGCCAGCAGCTCTTCCGGGACAGCTGGCTACACCTTC,CASSSSGTAGYTF
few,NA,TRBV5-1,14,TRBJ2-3,TGCGCCAGCAGCTTAGCTGTCGGTCCGGATACGCAGTATTTT,CASSLAVGPDTQYF
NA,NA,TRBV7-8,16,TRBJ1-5,TGTGCCAGCAGCTTAATGTCACCGGGTAGCAATCAGCCCCAGCATTTT,CASSLMSPGSNQPQHF
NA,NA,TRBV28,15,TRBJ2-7,TGTGCCAGCAGTTTATCAGCAGGGCCCTCCTACGAGCAGTACTTC,CASSLSAGPSYEQYF
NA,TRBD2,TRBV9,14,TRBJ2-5,TGTGCCAGCAGCAAGGGGACTAGCGTGGAGACCCAGTACTTC,CASSKGTSVETQYF
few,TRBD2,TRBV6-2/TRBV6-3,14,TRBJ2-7,TGTGCCAGCAGTTGGGGGACTAGAGAATACGAGCAGTACTTC,CASSWGTREYEQYF
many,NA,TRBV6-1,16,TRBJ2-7,TGTGCCAGCAGTGAACGGAGACAGGTTTTTTCCTACGAGCAGTACTTC,CASSERRQVFSYEQYF
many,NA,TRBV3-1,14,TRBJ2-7,TGTGCCAGCAGCCGCGGGACAGTCGTCTACGAGCAGTACTTC,CASSRGTVVYEQYF
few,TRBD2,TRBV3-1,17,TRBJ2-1,TGTGCCAGCAGCCCCGTTAGCGGGAGGGCCCCCCGCAATGAGCAGTTCTTC,CASSPVSGRAPRNEQFF
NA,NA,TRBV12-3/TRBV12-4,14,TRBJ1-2,TGTGCCAGCAGCCCTAGCCTGGGAATGTATGGCTACACCTTC,CASSPSLGMYGYTF
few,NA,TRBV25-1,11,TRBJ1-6,TGTGCCAGCAGTGGGACATCTACCCTCCACTTT,CASSGTSTLHF
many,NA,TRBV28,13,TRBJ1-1,TGTGCCAGCAGTAATATACAGGGATCAGGAGCTTTCTTT,CASSNIQGSGAFF
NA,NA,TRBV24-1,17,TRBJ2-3,TGTGCCACCAGTGATTTGTTAGGGCCAGGGGTTCCAGATACGCAGTATTTT,CATSDLLGPGVPDTQYF
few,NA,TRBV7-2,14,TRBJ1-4,TGTGCCAGCAGCCTCAGGCCGGGGGGAGAAAAACTGTTTTTT,CASSLRPGGEKLFF
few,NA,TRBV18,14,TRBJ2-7,TGTGCCAGCTCACCCCAGGGGGGGGCCTACGAGCAGTACTTC,CASSPQGGAYEQYF
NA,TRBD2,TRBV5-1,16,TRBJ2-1,TGCGCCAGCAGCCTTCTGCCCTTAGCGGGAGCGAATGAGCAGTTCTTC,CASSLLPLAGANEQFF
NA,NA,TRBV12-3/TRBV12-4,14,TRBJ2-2,TGTGCCAGCAGTTTTCATACAGGGACCGGGGAGCTGTTTTTT,CASSFHTGTGELFF
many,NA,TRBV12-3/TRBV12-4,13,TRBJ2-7,TGTGCCAGCAGTCTCGGACCTGCGGGCGAGCAGTACTTC,CASSLGPAGEQYF
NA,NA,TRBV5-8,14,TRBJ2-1,TGTGCCAGCAGCCTCGCGTCCGGCCGAGCTGAGCAGTTCTTC,CASSLASGRAEQFF
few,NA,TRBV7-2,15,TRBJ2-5,TGTGCCAGCAGCTTGGACGGGACTCCGTGGGCGACCCAGTACTTC,CASSLDGTPWATQYF
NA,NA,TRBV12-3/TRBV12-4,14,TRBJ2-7,TGTGCCAGCACCTTAAGTGAGAGCTCCTACGAGCAGTACTTC,CASTLSESSYEQYF
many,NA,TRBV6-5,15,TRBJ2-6,TGTGCCAGCAGTTACGCGGCCTCTGGGGCCAACGTCCTGACTTTC,CASSYAASGANVLTF
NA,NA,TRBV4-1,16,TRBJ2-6,TGCGCCAGCAGCCAAGATCTAGGGACTGGGGCCAACGTCCTGACTTTC,CASSQDLGTGANVLTF
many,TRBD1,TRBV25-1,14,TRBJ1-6,TGTGCCAGCTCCCGGGACAGCGGTAATTCACCCCTCCACTTT,CASSRDSGNSPLHF
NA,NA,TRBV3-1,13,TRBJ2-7,TGTGCCAGCAGCCGCATAGGGCCGTACGAGCAGTACTTC,CASSRIGPYEQYF
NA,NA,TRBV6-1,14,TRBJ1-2,TGTGCCAGCAGCTCCGAAGGGAGGAACTATGGCTACACCTTC,CASSSEGRNYGYTF
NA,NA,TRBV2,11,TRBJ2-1,TGTGCCATCCGAGTGGTCCTATGGCAGTTCTTC,CAIRVVLWQFF
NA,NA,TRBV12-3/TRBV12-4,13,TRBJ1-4,TGTGCCAGCAGTTTCCTCCGAGGGGAAAAACTGTTTTTT,CASSFLRGEKLFF
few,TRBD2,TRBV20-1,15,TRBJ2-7,TGCAGTGCCGGGACTAGCGGAGGTGTATCCTACGAGCAGTACTTC,CSAGTSGGVSYEQYF
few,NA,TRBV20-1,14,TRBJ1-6,TGCAGTGCCCGAGTGCGAGCCTCCAATTCACCCCTCCACTTT,CSARVRASNSPLHF
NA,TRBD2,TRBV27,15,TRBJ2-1,TGTGCCAGCATAGGAGCGGGAAAGTATAGTAATGAGCAGTTCTTC,CASIGAGKYSNEQFF
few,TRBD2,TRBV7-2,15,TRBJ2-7,TGTGCCAGCAGCCCGTTAGCGGGTGCCGGGTACGAGCAGTACTTC,CASSPLAGAGYEQYF
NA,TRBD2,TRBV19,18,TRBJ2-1,TGTGCCAGTAGTATAGGACTAGCGGGAGGGCCCGTAGGCAATGAGCAGTTCTTC,CASSIGLAGGPVGNEQFF
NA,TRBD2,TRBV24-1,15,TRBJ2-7,TGTGCCACCAGTGATCTTGGACTAGTTGAGTACGAGCAGTACTTC,CATSDLGLVEYEQYF
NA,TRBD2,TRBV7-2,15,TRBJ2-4,TGTGCCAGCAGCGCGGGAGCGCGGGAAGTCTACATTCAGTACTTC,CASSAGAREVYIQYF
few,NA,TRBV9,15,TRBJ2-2,TGTGCCAGCAGCGTAGATGGAGCGGGTACCGGGGAGCTGTTTTTT,CASSVDGAGTGELFF
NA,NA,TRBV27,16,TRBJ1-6,TGTGCCAGCAGCTTTATGGGCCAGAGGGATAATTCACCCCTCCACTTT,CASSFMGQRDNSPLHF
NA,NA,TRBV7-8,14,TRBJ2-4,TGTGCCAGCAGCTTAGGGCGGGTTCAAAACATTCAGTACTTC,CASSLGRVQNIQYF
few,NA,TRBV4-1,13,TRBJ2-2,TGCGCCAGCAGCCAAGATCGGGTCGGGGAGCTGTTTTTT,CASSQDRVGELFF
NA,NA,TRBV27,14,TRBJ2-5,TGTGCCAGCAGTGGAGTGGGGGGGGCAGAGACCCAGTACTTC,CASSGVGGAETQYF
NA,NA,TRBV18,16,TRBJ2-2,TGTGCCAGCTCACCGTCGACGGAACCGAACACCGGGGAGCTGTTTTTT,CASSPSTEPNTGELFF
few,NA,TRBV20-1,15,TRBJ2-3,TGCAGTGCTAGCTTGGCCGGGAGAGGGGCAGATACGCAGTATTTT,CSASLAGRGADTQYF
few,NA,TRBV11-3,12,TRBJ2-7,TGTGCCAGCAGCCTTCAGACCTACGAGCAGTACTTC,CASSLQTYEQYF
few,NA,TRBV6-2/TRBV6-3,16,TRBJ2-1,TGTGCCAGCAGTCCCAAAAGGGTTGGGGTAATCAATGAGCAGTTCTTC,CASSPKRVGVINEQFF
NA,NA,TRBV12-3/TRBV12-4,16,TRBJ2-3,TGTGCCAGCAGTTTAGCCGGCGGAGGGAGCACAGATACGCAGTATTTT,CASSLAGGGSTDTQYF
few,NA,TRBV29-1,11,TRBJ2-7,TGCAGCGTTGACGACAGTGTCGAGCAGTACTTC,CSVDDSVEQYF
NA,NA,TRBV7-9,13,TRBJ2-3,TGTGCCAGCAGCTTCGGAACCACAGATACGCAGTATTTT,CASSFGTTDTQYF
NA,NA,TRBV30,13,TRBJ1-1,TGTGCCTGGGGGGTCCGAAAAGGGGTCGAAGCTTTCTTT,CAWGVRKGVEAFF
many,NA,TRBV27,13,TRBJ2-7,TGTGCCAGCGGGCCTAGATCAGCGGACGAGCAGTACTTC,CASGPRSADEQYF
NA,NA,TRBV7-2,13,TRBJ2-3,TGTGCCAGCAGCTTAACCAGGGGCGATACGCAGTATTTT,CASSLTRGDTQYF
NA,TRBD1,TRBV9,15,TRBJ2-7,TGTGCCAGCAGCGGGACAGGGGAAAGTTGGCCCGAGCAGTACTTC,CASSGTGESWPEQYF
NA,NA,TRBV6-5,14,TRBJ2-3,TGTGCCAGCAGCCCCGCGGGGTACTTGAATACGCAGTATTTT,CASSPAGYLNTQYF
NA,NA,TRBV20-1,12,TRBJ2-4,TGCAGTGCACTAACAGGACAGACCATTCAGTACTTC,CSALTGQTIQYF